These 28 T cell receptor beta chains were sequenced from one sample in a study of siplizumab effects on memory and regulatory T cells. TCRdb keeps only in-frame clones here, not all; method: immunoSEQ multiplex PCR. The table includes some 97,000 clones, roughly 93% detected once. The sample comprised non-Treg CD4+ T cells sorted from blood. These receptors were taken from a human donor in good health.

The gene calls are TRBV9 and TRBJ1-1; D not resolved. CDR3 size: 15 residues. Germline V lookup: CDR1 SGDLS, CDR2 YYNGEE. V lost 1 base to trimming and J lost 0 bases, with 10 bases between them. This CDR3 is CASSVQVGMNTEAFF. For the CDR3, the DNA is TGTGCCAGCAGCGTACAGGTAGGGATGAACACTGAAGCTTTCTTT.

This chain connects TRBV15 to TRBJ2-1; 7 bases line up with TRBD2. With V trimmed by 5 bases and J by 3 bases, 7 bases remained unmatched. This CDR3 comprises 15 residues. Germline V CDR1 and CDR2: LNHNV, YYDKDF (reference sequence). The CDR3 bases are TGTGCCACCAGCGAACGACTAGCTAGCTACAATGAGCAGTTCTTC. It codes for CATSERLASYNEQFF.

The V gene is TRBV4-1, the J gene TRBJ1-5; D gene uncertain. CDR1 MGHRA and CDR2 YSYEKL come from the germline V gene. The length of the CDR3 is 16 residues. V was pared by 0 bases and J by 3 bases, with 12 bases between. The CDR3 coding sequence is TGCGCCAGCAGCCAAGATCGCGGGCAGTACAATCAGCCCCAGCATTTT. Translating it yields CASSQDRGQYNQPQHF.

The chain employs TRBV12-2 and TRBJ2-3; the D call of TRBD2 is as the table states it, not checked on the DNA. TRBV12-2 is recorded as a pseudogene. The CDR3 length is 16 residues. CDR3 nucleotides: TGTGCAAGTCGCCCTGGACTCACCCAATTCACAGATACGCAGTATTTT. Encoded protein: CASRPGLTQFTDTQYF.

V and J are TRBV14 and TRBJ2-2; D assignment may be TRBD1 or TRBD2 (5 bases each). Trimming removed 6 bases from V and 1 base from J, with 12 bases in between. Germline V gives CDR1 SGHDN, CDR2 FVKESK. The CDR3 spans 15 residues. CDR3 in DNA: TGTGCCAGCAGACCCGGGACGGAGAACACCGGGGAGCTGTTTTTT. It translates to CASRPGTENTGELFF.

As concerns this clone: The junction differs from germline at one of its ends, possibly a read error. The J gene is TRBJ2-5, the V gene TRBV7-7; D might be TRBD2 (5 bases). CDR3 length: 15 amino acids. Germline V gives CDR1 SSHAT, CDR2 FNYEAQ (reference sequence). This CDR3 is CASSLAGGSQETQYF. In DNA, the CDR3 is TGTGCTAGCAGCTTAGCTGGCGGGTCGCAAGAGACCCAGTACTTC.

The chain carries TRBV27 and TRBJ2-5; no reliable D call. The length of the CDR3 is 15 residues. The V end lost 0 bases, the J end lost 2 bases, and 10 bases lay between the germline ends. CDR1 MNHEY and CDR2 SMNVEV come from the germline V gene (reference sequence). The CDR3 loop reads CASSLSPFLQETQYF. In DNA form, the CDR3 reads TGTGCCAGCAGTTTATCCCCTTTTTTACAAGAGACCCAGTACTTC.

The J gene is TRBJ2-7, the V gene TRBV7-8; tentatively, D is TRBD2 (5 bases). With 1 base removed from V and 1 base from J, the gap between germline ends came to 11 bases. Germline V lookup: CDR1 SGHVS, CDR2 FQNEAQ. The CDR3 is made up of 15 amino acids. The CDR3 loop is CASSLGSRDSYEQYF. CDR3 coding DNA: TGTGCCAGCAGCTTAGGGAGCCGGGATTCCTACGAGCAGTACTTC.

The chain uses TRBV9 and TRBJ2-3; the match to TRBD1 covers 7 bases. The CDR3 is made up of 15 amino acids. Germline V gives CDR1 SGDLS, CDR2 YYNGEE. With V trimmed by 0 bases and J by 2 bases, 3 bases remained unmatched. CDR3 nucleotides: TGTGCCAGCAGCGTAGGGGACAGCTACACAGATACGCAGTATTTT. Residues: CASSVGDSYTDTQYF.

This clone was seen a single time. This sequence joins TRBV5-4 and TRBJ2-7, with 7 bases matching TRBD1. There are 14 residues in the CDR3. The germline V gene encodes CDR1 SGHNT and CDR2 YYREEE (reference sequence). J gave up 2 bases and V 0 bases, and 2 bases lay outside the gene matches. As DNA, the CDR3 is TGTGCCAGCAGCTTGGGGCAGGGGGCCTACGAGCAGTACTTC. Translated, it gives CASSLGQGAYEQYF.

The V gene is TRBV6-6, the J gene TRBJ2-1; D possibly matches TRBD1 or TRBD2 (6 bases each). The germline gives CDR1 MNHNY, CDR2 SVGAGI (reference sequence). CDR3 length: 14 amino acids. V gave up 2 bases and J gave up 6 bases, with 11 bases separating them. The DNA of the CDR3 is TGTGCCAGCAGTTACAGGGGGGCAGGCAATGAGCAGTTCTTC. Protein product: CASSYRGAGNEQFF.

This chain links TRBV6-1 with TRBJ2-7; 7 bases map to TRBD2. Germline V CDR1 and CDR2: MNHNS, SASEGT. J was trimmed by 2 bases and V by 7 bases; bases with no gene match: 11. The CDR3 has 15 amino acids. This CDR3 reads CASTVTPSGTYEQYF. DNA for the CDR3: TGTGCCAGCACCGTTACTCCTAGCGGAACCTACGAGCAGTACTTC.

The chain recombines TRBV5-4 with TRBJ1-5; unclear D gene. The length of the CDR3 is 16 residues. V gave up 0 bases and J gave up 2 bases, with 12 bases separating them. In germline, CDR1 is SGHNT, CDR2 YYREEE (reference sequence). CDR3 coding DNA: TGTGCCAGCAGCTTGGATGGGGTCGCCGGCAATCAGCCCCAGCATTTT. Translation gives CASSLDGVAGNQPQHF.

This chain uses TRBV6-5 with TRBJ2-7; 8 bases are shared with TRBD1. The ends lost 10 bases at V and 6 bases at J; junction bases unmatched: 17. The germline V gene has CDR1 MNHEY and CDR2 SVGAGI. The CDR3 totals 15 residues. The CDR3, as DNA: TGTGCCACCCAGACTAGAGACAGGGGAGTTGGCGAGCAGTACTTC. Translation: CATQTRDRGVGEQYF.

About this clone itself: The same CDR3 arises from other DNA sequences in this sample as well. CDR3 in amino acids: CASSSTNYGYTF. The CDR3 region has the DNA TGTGCCAGCAGTTCAACTAACTATGGCTACACCTTC. This chain links TRBV28 with TRBJ1-2; D is uncertain. V lost 4 bases and J 0 bases, leaving 3 bases between the germline ends. Germline assignment: CDR1 MDHEN and CDR2 SYDVKM. This CDR3 contains 12 residues.

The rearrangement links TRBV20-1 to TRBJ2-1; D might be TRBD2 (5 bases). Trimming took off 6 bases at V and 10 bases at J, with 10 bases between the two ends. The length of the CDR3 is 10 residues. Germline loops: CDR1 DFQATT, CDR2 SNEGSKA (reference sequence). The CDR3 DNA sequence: TGCAGTGCGCTAGACTACGAGCAGTTCTTC. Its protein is CSALDYEQFF.

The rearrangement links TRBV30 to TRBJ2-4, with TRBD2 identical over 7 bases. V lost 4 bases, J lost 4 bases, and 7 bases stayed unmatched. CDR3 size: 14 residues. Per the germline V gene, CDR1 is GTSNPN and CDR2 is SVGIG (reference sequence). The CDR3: CAWNTGTTKNIQYF. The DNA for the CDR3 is TGTGCCTGGAATACCGGGACTACAAAAAACATTCAGTACTTC.

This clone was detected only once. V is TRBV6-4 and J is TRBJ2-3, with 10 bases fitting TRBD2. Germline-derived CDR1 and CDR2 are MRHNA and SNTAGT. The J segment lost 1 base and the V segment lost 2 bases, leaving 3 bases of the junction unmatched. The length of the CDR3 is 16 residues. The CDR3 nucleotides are TGTGCCAGCAGTGACCGACTAGCGGGTGGCACAGATACGCAGTATTTT. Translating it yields CASSDRLAGGTDTQYF.

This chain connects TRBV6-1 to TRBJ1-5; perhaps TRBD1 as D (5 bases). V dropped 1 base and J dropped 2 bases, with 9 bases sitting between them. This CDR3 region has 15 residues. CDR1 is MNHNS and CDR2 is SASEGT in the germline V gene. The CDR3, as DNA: TGTGCCAGCAGTGAAGGGGTGACAGGCAATCAGCCCCAGCATTTT. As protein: CASSEGVTGNQPQHF.

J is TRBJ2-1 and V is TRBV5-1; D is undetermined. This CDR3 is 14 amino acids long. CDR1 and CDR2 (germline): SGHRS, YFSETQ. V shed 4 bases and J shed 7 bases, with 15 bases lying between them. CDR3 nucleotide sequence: TGCGCCAGCAGCCCCATTCCAGCGACTAATGAGCAGTTCTTC. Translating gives CASSPIPATNEQFF.

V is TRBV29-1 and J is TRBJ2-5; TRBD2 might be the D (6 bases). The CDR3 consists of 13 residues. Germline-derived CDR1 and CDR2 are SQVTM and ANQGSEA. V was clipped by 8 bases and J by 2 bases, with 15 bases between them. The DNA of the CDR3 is TGCAGCACCTGGGACTTCCTACAAGAGACCCAGTACTTC. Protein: CSTWDFLQETQYF.

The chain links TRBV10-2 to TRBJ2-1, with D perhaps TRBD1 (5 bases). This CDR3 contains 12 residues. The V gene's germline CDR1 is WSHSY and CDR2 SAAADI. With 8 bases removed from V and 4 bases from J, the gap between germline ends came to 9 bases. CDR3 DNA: TGCGCCAGCGGAGACAGTTACAATGAGCAGTTCTTC. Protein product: CASGDSYNEQFF.

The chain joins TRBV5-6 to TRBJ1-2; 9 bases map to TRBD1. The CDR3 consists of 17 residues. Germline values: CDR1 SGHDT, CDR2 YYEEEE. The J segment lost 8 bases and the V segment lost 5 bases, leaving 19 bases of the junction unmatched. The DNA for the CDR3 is TGTGCCAGCAGTCAAGGGACAGGGAACAACCTATATCAGGGCTACACCTTC. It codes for CASSQGTGNNLYQGYTF. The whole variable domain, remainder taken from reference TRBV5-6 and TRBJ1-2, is DAGVTQSPTHLIKTRGQQVTLRCSPKSGHDTVSWYQQALGQGPQFIFQYYEEEERQRGNFPDRFSGHQFPNYSSELNVNALLLGDSALYLCASSQGTGNNLYQGYTFGSGTRLTVV.

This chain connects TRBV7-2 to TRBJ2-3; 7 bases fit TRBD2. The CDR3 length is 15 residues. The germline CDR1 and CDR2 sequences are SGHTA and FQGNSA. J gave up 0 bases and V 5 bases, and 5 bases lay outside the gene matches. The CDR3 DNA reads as TGTGCCAGCAGCCCTCTAGCGGACAGCACAGATACGCAGTATTTT. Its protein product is CASSPLADSTDTQYF.

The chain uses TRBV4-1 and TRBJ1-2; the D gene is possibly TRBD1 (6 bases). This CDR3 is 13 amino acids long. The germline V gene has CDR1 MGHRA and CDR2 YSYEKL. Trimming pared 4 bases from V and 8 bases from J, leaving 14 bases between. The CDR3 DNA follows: TGCGCCAGCAGCCGATCACAGGGTGGAGGCTACACCTTC. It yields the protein CASSRSQGGGYTF.

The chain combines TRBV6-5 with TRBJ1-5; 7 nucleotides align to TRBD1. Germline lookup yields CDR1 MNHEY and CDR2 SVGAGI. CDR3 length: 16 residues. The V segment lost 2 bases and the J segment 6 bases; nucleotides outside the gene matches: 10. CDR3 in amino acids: CASSYPPNKGAQPQHF. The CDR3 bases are TGTGCCAGCAGTTACCCGCCCAATAAGGGGGCTCAGCCCCAGCATTTT.

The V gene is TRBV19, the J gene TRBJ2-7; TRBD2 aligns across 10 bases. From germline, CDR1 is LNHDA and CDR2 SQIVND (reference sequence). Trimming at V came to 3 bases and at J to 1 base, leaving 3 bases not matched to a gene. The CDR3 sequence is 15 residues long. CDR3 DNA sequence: TGTGCCAGTAGTATCCTAGCGGGAGAGTCCTACGAGCAGTACTTC. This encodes CASSILAGESYEQYF. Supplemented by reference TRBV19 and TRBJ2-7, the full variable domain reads DGGITQSPKYLFRKEGQNVTLSCEQNLNHDAMYWYRQDPGQGLRLIYYSQIVNDFQKGDIAEGYSVSREKKESFPLTVTSAQKNPTAFYLCASSILAGESYEQYFGPGTRLTVT.

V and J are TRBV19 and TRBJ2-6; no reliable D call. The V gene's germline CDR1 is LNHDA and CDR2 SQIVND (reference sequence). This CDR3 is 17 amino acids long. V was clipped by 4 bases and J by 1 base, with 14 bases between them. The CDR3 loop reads CASSRAINLSGANVLTF. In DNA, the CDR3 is TGTGCCAGTAGTAGGGCTATAAATTTATCTGGGGCCAACGTCCTGACTTTC.